Listed below are T cell receptor beta chains from one sample, sequenced in a study of cytomegalovirus exposure and HLA in healthy donors. Method: immunoSEQ multiplex PCR; TCRdb's copy keeps in-frame clones and lacks some. The data contain about 140,000 clones, about three fifths of them singletons. The sequenced sample was PBMCs. The receptors stem from a male donor in good health and CMV-seronegative. Each CDR3 is given without its conserved first and last residue. The order of the fields is V gene, J gene, CDR3 protein.

TRBV2	TRBJ2-2	ASLGRGNTGELF
TRBV7-6	TRBJ2-5	ASSGWDSKFQETQY
TRBV6-4	TRBJ2-2	ASSERGGSTGELF
TRBV11-3	TRBJ2-2	ASSLYSGGSNTGELF
TRBV28	TRBJ1-5	ASSPPRWGADQPQH
TRBV6-4	TRBJ1-4	ASSVQINEKLF
TRBV5-1	TRBJ2-7	ASSQSGQGGYEQY
TRBV29-1	TRBJ1-1	SVESGTEAF
TRBV5-1	TRBJ2-4	ASSLVAGWVKNIQY
TRBV5-4	TRBJ2-5	ASSLGGEGTQY
TRBV19	TRBJ1-5	ASSTGQFSNQPQH
TRBV11-2	TRBJ2-7	ASSLVGDTRAGEQY
TRBV9	TRBJ1-2	ASSVRTDYYGYT
TRBV6-1	TRBJ2-7	ASSTDRGYTYEQY
TRBV4-3	TRBJ1-2	ASSQQEGLNVGYT
TRBV18	NA	ASSPDSNEQY
TRBV20-1	TRBJ2-5	SVQGQETQY
TRBV29-1	TRBJ2-1	STASGRDNEQF
TRBV6-1	TRBJ1-2	ASSSDRGYGYT
TRBV4-1	TRBJ1-2	ASSQESRARGYT
TRBV14	TRBJ1-1	ASSQEGQTGAF
TRBV19	TRBJ1-2	ASSIYPDSSDGYT
TRBV6-1	TRBJ1-1	ASTVRNTEAF
TRBV7-8	TRBJ2-7	ASRGREKQY
TRBV18	TRBJ2-3	ASSPPRTGRADTQY
TRBV5-6	TRBJ2-7	ASSLAQGYEQY
TRBV4-1	TRBJ1-2	ASSQALRGRGYGYT
TRBV4-1	TRBJ2-1	ASRLTWRGAQYPEQF
TRBV2	TRBJ1-1	ASSEQTGRLDPI
TRBV5-4	TRBJ2-7	ASRRQGNEQY
TRBV5-1	TRBJ2-7	ASSAGTTITYEQY
TRBV28	TRBJ2-1	ASSGGIGLRNEQF
TRBV30	TRBJ1-1	AYTSGGPEAF
TRBV19	TRBJ2-2	ASSVGQTNTGELF
TRBV5-1	TRBJ1-5	ASSPNPGENQPQH
TRBV29-1	TRBJ1-2	SVRPGTGENGYT
TRBV27	TRBJ1-5	ASSFAGGNQPQH
TRBV7-2	TRBJ1-4	ASSLERGINEKLF
TRBV29-1	TRBJ2-1	SVGVYWPGQGNNEQF
TRBV6-7	TRBJ1-5	ASSSGLGQPQH
TRBV27	TRBJ2-3	ASSLSIGLGLTDTQY
TRBV28	TRBJ1-2	ASKAGANYGYT
TRBV2	TRBJ1-3	ASSEVVGAAGNTIY
TRBV30	TRBJ2-3	AWIRVHTDTQY
TRBV27	TRBJ1-6	ASSDLIPDRGLSESPLH
TRBV13	TRBJ2-1	ASSFRAGIYNEQF
TRBV28	TRBJ1-1	ATRGATEAF
TRBV7-9	NA	ASSPPGTGGDEQY
TRBV5-6	TRBJ2-6	ASSRRDSGANVLT
TRBV19	TRBJ2-7	ASSSPPGLNTYEQY
TRBV2	TRBJ1-6	ASRQSQGARNSPLH
TRBV7-2	TRBJ2-5	ASSIHPRGRETQY
TRBV7-9	TRBJ1-1	ASSLPEAGANTEAF